The T cell receptor (beta chain) under discussion was sequenced for a study of blood T cells in healthy people across ages. Whole-study context: There was about one barcoded beta molecule captured by template switching per two T cells.

This clonotype was counted at least ten times. V lost 6 bases and J 5 bases, leaving 14 bases between the germline ends. This CDR3 has 14 amino acids. PCR was performed a second time for 7 to 11 cycles using a sample-barcoded 5' primer and a J-beta primer mix. TCRdb itself ran the 5' RACE reads through MiXCR, one entry per CDR3 protein. The table shows more than 800,000 distinct CDR3 sequences, with 29% occurring only once. Sequencing input: blood. The sequence was collected from a woman older than 75 in good health. V gene TRBV12-3 or TRBV12-4 combines with J gene TRBJ2-1; D could derive from TRBD1 or TRBD2 (5 bases each). The CDR3 spells CASRRAGMNNEQFF. Written as DNA, the CDR3 is TGTGCCAGCAGGAGGGCAGGGATGAACAATGAGCAGTTCTTC.